This T cell receptor beta chain was identified during a study of control samples from healthy donors and cancer patients. CDR3 length: 13 amino acids. V lost 9 bases and J lost 1, with 12 bases in between. Germline V gene lookup returns CDR1 MNHEY and CDR2 SMNVEV (reference sequence). Produced via immunoSEQ multiplex PCR; TCRdb's table is partial and in-frame only. The sample lists about 110,000 clones, more than 75% occurring once. The TCR sequence derives from a woman aged 55-70 years with lung cancer. The genes are TRBV27 and TRBJ1-1, with no clear D. Sequences were obtained from PBMCs. The CDR3 nucleotides read TGTGCCAGTACCCTGGGCCCGAACACTGAAGCTTTCTTT. It encodes CASTLGPNTEAFF.